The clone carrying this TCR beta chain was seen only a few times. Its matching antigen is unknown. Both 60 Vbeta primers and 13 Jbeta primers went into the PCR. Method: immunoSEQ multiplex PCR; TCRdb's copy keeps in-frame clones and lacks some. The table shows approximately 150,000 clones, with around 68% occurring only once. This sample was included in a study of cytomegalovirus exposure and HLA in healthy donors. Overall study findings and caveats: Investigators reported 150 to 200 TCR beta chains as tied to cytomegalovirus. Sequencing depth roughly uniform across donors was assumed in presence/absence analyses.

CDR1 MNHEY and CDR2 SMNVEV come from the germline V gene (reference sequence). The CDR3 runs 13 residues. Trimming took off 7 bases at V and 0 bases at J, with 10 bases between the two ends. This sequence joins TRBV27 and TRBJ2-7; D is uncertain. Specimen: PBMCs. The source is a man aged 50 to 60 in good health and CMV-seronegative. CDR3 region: CASKRPSSYEQYF. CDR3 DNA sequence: TGTGCCAGCAAGAGGCCCAGCTCCTACGAGCAGTACTTC.